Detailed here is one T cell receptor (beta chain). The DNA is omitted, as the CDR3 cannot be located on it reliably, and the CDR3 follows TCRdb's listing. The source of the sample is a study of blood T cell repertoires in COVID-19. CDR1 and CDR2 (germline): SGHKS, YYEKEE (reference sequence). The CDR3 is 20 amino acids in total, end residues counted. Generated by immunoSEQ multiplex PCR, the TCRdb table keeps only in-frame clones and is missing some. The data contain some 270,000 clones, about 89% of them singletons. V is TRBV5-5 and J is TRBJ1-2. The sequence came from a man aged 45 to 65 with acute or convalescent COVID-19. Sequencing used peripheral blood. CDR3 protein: CASSTTMATPSVRSNYGYTF.